The TCR beta chain described here comes from a study of T cell responses to AZD1222 COVID-19 vaccine. Study-level information: Pooling covered second doses at about 4 or about 12 weeks.

Method: immunoSEQ multiplex PCR; TCRdb's copy keeps in-frame clones and lacks some. The sample holds more than 110,000 clones, roughly 92% seen once. There are 14 residues in the CDR3. V was trimmed by 4 bases and J by 5 bases, leaving 12 bases between them. CDR1 is SGHNT and CDR2 is YYREEE in the germline V gene (reference sequence). Whole-study results and caveats: Reportedly, nearly half the spike-specific TCRs target unmutated variant regions.

To note about this clone: Its target is unknown.

This rearrangement joins TRBV5-4 to TRBJ1-4; the D gene is possibly TRBD1 (5 bases). The material was peripheral blood, obtained on day 0 of AZD1222 vaccination. This clonotype originated in an adult in good health. The chain's CDR3 is CASSRDRGNEKLFF. For the CDR3, the DNA is TGTGCCAGCAGCCGGGACCGAGGAAATGAAAAACTGTTTTTT.